The 4 T cell receptor beta chains presented below share a single source sample, sequenced in a study of cytomegalovirus exposure and HLA in healthy donors. This PCR relied on a set of 60 Vbeta primers and 13 Jbeta primers. Repertoires were generated with immunoSEQ multiplex PCR, while TCRdb's copy carries only in-frame clones and drops some. Altogether about 120,000 clones are present, over 60% being singletons, with the ten largest covering around 5%. Sequenced material: PBMCs. The source is a man aged 30-40 years in good health and CMV-seropositive.

Concerning this clone itself: Germline and junction disagree at one end, which may indicate a read error. This chain connects TRBV6-1 to TRBJ1-2; TRBD1 aligns across 7 bases. This CDR3 comprises 14 residues. Germline CDR1 is MNHNS and CDR2 is SASEGT. The CDR3 loop reads CASQETGRKGGYPF. The CDR3 DNA is TGTGCCAGCCAGGAGACAGGGAGGAAAGGTGGCTACCCCTTC.

As regards this clone: The sample holds other DNA sequences that translate to the same CDR3. The chain joins TRBV5-4 to TRBJ1-1; 8 nucleotides line up with TRBD1. The J segment lost 1 base and the V segment lost 2 bases, leaving 1 base of the junction unmatched. The CDR3 covers 14 residues. The germline V gene has CDR1 SGHNT and CDR2 YYREEE (reference sequence). CDR3 sequence reads: CASSLDRGNTEAFF. CDR3 coding DNA: TGTGCCAGCAGCTTAGACAGGGGGAACACTGAAGCTTTCTTT.

Here the CDR3 DNA reads TGTGCCAGCTCCACCGCAGGGGAATACACTGAAGCTTTCTTT. This translates into CASSTAGEYTEAFF. The V call is TRBV28, the J call TRBJ1-1; TRBD1 might be the D (6 bases). Germline assignment: CDR1 MDHEN and CDR2 SYDVKM. The V end was cut by 8 bases, the J end by 3 bases, with 16 bases between. CDR3 length: 14 residues.

In its sample, this clone was seen a few times. The gene calls are TRBV5-4 and TRBJ1-1; 8 bases map to TRBD1. CDR3 length: 14 residues. V shed 3 bases, J shed 7 bases, and the junction held 8 bases outside the gene matches. Germline CDR1 is SGHNT and CDR2 is YYREEE (reference sequence). CDR3 DNA sequence: TGTGCCAGCAGCTGGGGCGCCGGGACAGGTGAAGCTTTCTTT. It specifies CASSWGAGTGEAFF.